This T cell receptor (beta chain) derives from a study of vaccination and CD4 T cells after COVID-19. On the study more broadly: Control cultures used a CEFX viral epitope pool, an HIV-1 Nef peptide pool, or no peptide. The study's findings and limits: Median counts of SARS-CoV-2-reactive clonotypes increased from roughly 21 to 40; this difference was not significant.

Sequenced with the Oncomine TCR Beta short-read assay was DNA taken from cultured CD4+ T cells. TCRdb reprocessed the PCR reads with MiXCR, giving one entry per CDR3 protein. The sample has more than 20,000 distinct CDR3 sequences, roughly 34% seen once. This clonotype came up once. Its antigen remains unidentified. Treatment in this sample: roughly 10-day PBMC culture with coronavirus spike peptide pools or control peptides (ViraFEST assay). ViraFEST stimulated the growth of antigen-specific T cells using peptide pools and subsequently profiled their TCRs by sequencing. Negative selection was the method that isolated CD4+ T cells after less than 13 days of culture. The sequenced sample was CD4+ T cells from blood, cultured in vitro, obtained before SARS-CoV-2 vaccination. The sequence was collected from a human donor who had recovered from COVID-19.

The CDR3 bases are TGTGCCAGCAGTGACAGAAGGACAGTCAACACTGAAGCTTTCTTT. Its protein is CASSDRRTVNTEAFF. V usage is TRBV2 and J usage is TRBJ1-1; perhaps TRBD1 as D (6 bases). In germline, CDR1 is SNHLY, CDR2 FYNNEI. V dropped 3 bases and J dropped 2 bases, with 13 bases sitting between them. CDR3 length equals 15 residues.